The 31 T cell receptor beta chains below come from one sample, sequenced in a study of metastatic and nonmetastatic thyroid tumors. The entire patient cohort was treatment-naive prior to thyroid surgery. With MiXCR, TCRdb called clones anew from the PCR reads. Seen here are over 20,000 clones, around 11% observed once, and the top ten hold about 7.3%. Sequenced input: blood. The source of these receptors is a female donor with papillary thyroid cancer or a benign thyroid nodule (not recorded which). Some clones in this sample may be carry-over from other donors' samples.

By its share, this clone is medium-sized. The CDR3 DNA is TGTGCCAGCAGTGATCTCGGGGGCCTCTCCTACAATGAGCAGTTCTTC. It specifies CASSDLGGLSYNEQFF. This sequence joins TRBV6-1 and TRBJ2-1, with D perhaps TRBD1 or TRBD2 (6 bases each). This CDR3 region has 16 residues. Germline V gene lookup returns CDR1 MNHNS and CDR2 SASEGT. The V gene lost 3 bases and the J gene lost 0 bases, with 12 bases spanning the gap.

This clone has at least ten counts. The chain couples TRBV10-3 to TRBJ2-1; D unclear. Trimming took off 8 bases at V and 7 bases at J, with 21 bases between the two ends. The CDR3 runs to 15 residues. Germline values: CDR1 ENHRY, CDR2 SYGVKD. CDR3 sequence reads: CAIEPSKSATNEQFF. CDR3 bases: TGTGCCATCGAACCTTCAAAGTCCGCTACGAATGAGCAGTTCTTC.

This clone was counted at least ten times. Other nucleotide sequences in the sample specify the same CDR3. The chain employs TRBV5-1 and TRBJ2-2, with 11 bases that match TRBD2. This CDR3 comprises 15 residues. Trimming cost V 4 bases and J 7 bases; bases outside gene matches: 6. Germline CDR1 reads SGHRS; CDR2 reads YFSETQ. CDR3 in amino acids: CASSLSGRAGGELFF. The CDR3, as DNA: TGCGCCAGCAGCCTTAGCGGGAGGGCTGGCGGGGAGCTGTTTTTT.

This clone was seen many times. The chain combines TRBV20-1 with TRBJ2-5, with TRBD2 matching over 15 bases. Germline trimming cut 6 bases from V and 3 bases from J; bases unmatched to any gene: 17. This CDR3 is 19 amino acids long. Germline CDR1 DFQATT, CDR2 SNEGSKA (reference sequence). The CDR3 here is CSATTGLAGGGQSEETQYF. The CDR3 coding sequence is TGCAGTGCCACCACGGGACTAGCGGGAGGAGGCCAGTCCGAAGAGACCCAGTACTTC.

CDR3 in DNA: TGCGCCAGCAGTTTATCCGGACAGAACACTGAAGCTTTCTTT. Translation: CASSLSGQNTEAFF. The rearrangement joins TRBV5-1 to TRBJ1-1, with D maybe TRBD1 (5 bases). The CDR3 contains 14 residues. Germline V lookup: CDR1 SGHRS, CDR2 YFSETQ. With 5 bases removed from V and 1 base from J, the gap between germline ends came to 12 bases. The variable domain in full, completed from reference TRBV5-1 and TRBJ1-1, reads KAGVTQTPRYLIKTRGQQVTLSCSPISGHRSVSWYQQTPGQGLQFLFEYFSETQRNKGNFPGRFSGRQFSNSRSEMNVSTLELGDSALYLCASSLSGQNTEAFFGQGTRLTVV.

Sample share makes this clone medium-sized. The chain couples TRBV19 to TRBJ2-2; 7 bases align to TRBD1. Per germline, CDR1 LNHDA and CDR2 SQIVND (reference sequence). V gave up 8 bases and J gave up 3 bases; unmatched junction bases: 6. CDR3 size: 14 residues. The CDR3 loop is CASLRQGDTGELFF. CDR3 sequence (DNA): TGTGCCAGTCTTCGGCAGGGGGACACCGGGGAGCTGTTTTTT.

This clone was seen ten or more times. The chain joins TRBV2 to TRBJ2-1, with 11 positions matching TRBD2. Unmatched junction bases numbered 14, after V lost 6 bases and J lost 4 bases. CDR3 length: 18 residues. CDR1 is SNHLY and CDR2 is FYNNEI in the germline V gene. The DNA for the CDR3 is TGTGCCAGCAGCAAGGCGGCTAGCGGGGGGATCCGATACAATGAGCAGTTCTTC. Translated, it gives CASSKAASGGIRYNEQFF.

This clone was detected ten times or more. The same CDR3 also results from other DNA sequences found in this sample. V and J are TRBV7-9 and TRBJ2-2; D is perhaps TRBD2 (6 bases). Trimming shortened V by 4 bases and J by 6 bases, and 15 bases separated the two germline ends. CDR3 length: 15 amino acids. Per the germline V gene, CDR1 is SEHNR and CDR2 is FQNEAQ (reference sequence). CDR3: CASSSRTSGAGELFF. The CDR3 bases are TGTGCCAGCAGCTCCCGGACCTCGGGGGCCGGGGAGCTGTTTTTT.

With regard to this clone: This CDR3 is also generated by other DNA sequences in the sample. The chain couples TRBV10-3 to TRBJ2-7, with 9 bases fitting TRBD2. Germline lookup yields CDR1 ENHRY and CDR2 SYGVKD. The CDR3 sequence is 17 residues long. The J segment lost 5 bases and the V segment lost 2 bases, leaving 13 bases of the junction unmatched. The CDR3 region is CAISEAKGGAGGHEQYF. Written as DNA, the CDR3 is TGTGCCATCAGTGAGGCGAAGGGTGGGGCGGGAGGGCACGAGCAGTACTTC.

This clone was observed many times. In nucleotides, the CDR3 is TGTGCCTCCGGACAGGGGTATGGCTACACCTTC. Its translation is CASGQGYGYTF. V and J are TRBV5-4 and TRBJ1-2, with 9 nucleotides matching TRBD1. V dropped 10 bases and J dropped 5; count of bases not matched to a gene: 3. Germline CDR1 and CDR2: SGHNT and YYREEE (reference sequence). This CDR3 contains 11 residues.

The table lists this clone with many counts. The CDR3 is CASSFGLSTEAFF. For the CDR3, the DNA is TGTGCCAGCAGTTTCGGACTGTCCACTGAAGCTTTCTTT. V and J are TRBV2 and TRBJ1-1; D not certain. CDR1 is SNHLY, CDR2 FYNNEI, per germline. The CDR3 contains 13 residues. Trimming took 5 bases from V and 4 from J, leaving 11 bases between them.

Worth noting for this clone: This could be a read error, since a much larger clone is one nucleotide away. V gene TRBV5-8 combines with J gene TRBJ2-5, with D perhaps matching TRBD1 (6 bases). Germline loops: CDR1 SGHTS, CDR2 YDEGEE. The CDR3 is 15 residues long. V lost 7 bases to trimming and J lost 2 bases, with 18 bases between them. CDR3 amino acids: CASELGGTYQETQYF. CDR3 nucleotide sequence: TGTGCCAGCGAGCTGGGTGGGACATATCAAGAGACCCAGTACTTC.

The gene calls are TRBV29-1 and TRBJ1-2; a weak D match, TRBD1 (6 bases). CDR1 SQVTM and CDR2 ANQGSEA come from the germline V gene. The ends were cut back, 0 bases at V and 7 bases at J, with 15 bases in the middle. The CDR3 spans 14 residues. CDR3 in amino acids: CSVEEMTGAGGYTF. CDR3 bases: TGCAGCGTTGAAGAAATGACGGGGGCGGGTGGCTACACCTTC.

This clone was seen repeatedly, ten times or more. The chain uses TRBV5-1 and TRBJ2-2; no clear D gene. The germline V gene encodes CDR1 SGHRS and CDR2 YFSETQ. The CDR3 runs to 13 residues. The V and J ends lost 4 bases and 4 bases respectively, with 8 bases between them. The CDR3 reads CASSGPTTGELFF. The CDR3 DNA reads as TGCGCCAGCAGCGGGCCCACCACCGGGGAGCTGTTTTTT.

Within the sample, this clone is medium-sized. The chain combines TRBV6-1 with TRBJ2-7; 7 positions match TRBD1. V trimming: 6 bases; J trimming: 3 bases; junction bases outside the gene matches: 8. Germline V gives CDR1 MNHNS, CDR2 SASEGT. This CDR3 has 14 residues. The CDR3 sequence: CASRTGQKSYEQYF. The CDR3 DNA follows: TGTGCCAGCAGAACGGGACAGAAAAGCTACGAGCAGTACTTC.

In this sample, this clone turned up many times. The V gene is TRBV5-1, the J gene TRBJ2-1; no clear D gene. Germline V CDR1 and CDR2: SGHRS, YFSETQ. This CDR3 has 13 residues. Trimming shortened V by 0 bases and J by 4 bases, and 5 bases separated the two germline ends. The CDR3 DNA reads TGCGCCAGCAGCTTGGCGACATACAATGAGCAGTTCTTC. Protein: CASSLATYNEQFF.

In this sample, this clone turned up many times. V usage is TRBV7-9 and J usage is TRBJ2-2; 7 bases line up with TRBD2. The CDR3 consists of 15 residues. Germline V gene sequence: CDR1 SEHNR, CDR2 FQNEAQ (reference sequence). Trimming removed 4 bases from V and 4 bases from J; junction bases left unmatched: 6. The CDR3 is CASSSGGIGTGELFF. The DNA for the CDR3 is TGTGCCAGCAGCTCCGGGGGGATAGGCACCGGGGAGCTGTTTTTT.

This clone has a handful of counts. The junction departs from germline at one end; a sequencing error may be responsible. V usage is TRBV6-2 or TRBV6-3 and J usage is TRBJ2-5; possible D gene TRBD2, 7 bases. CDR3 length equals 15 residues. CDR1 is MNHEY, CDR2 SVGEGT, per germline. CDR3 DNA: TGTGCCAGCAGTTACTGGGGGGGCACTCAAGAGACACAGTACTTC. This translates into CASSYWGGTQETQYF.

There are many counts of this clone. This chain links TRBV19 with TRBJ1-5; 7 positions agree with TRBD1. V shed 1 base and J 6 bases; nucleotides not matched to a gene: 3. Germline V CDR1 and CDR2: LNHDA, SQIVND (reference sequence). The CDR3 sequence is 14 residues long. DNA of the CDR3: TGTGCCAGTAGTATAGCGACAGGGCTTCAGCCCCAGCATTTT. Its translation is CASSIATGLQPQHF.

In its sample, this clone was seen many times. The identical CDR3 is also encoded by other nucleotide sequences in the sample. The genes are TRBV4-3 and TRBJ2-7; 9 bases line up with TRBD1. Trimming removed 3 bases from V and 4 bases from J; junction bases left unmatched: 1. The CDR3 runs to 13 residues. Germline V gives CDR1 LGHNA, CDR2 YSLEER. CDR3 residues: CASSQDRGYEQYF. DNA of the CDR3: TGCGCCAGCAGCCAGGACAGGGGATACGAGCAGTACTTC.

By its share, this clone is medium-sized (0.01 to 0.1%). The CDR3 nucleotides read TGTGCCACTACCACTAGCGGTGGGAACACCGGGGAGCTGTTTTTT. Translated: CATTTSGGNTGELFF. The chain joins TRBV6-2 or TRBV6-3 to TRBJ2-2, with 8 nucleotides matching TRBD2. Germline loops: CDR1 MNHEY, CDR2 SVGEGT. The CDR3 extends over 15 amino acids. Unmatched junction bases numbered 8, after V lost 10 bases and J lost 1 base.

This clone was detected ten times or more. Other DNA sequences from this sample encode an identical CDR3 as well. The CDR3 here is CASSQDEGKNTEAFF. The CDR3 nucleotides read TGCGCCAGCAGCCAAGATGAGGGAAAGAACACTGAAGCTTTCTTT. The chain links TRBV4-3 to TRBJ1-1; D is unclear. Trimming removed 0 bases at V and 1 base at J, with 9 bases between. Germline V lookup: CDR1 LGHNA, CDR2 YSLEER. The CDR3 has 15 residues.

The chain carries TRBV5-4 and TRBJ2-3; no firm D call. Trimming removed 2 bases from V and 1 base from J, with 11 bases in between. The CDR3 totals 15 residues. Germline CDR1 and CDR2: SGHNT and YYREEE (reference sequence). The CDR3 spells CASSLRVSGTDTQYF. CDR3 DNA sequence: TGTGCCAGCAGCTTAAGGGTTTCAGGCACAGATACGCAGTATTTT. The whole variable domain, remainder taken from reference TRBV5-4 and TRBJ2-3, is ETGVTQSPTHLIKTRGQQVTLRCSSQSGHNTVSWYQQALGQGPQFIFQYYREEENGRGNFPPRFSGLQFPNYSSELNVNALELDDSALYLCASSLRVSGTDTQYFGPGTRLTVL.

This clone was detected a few times. The final CDR3 position lacks the conserved phenylalanine or tryptophan, pointing to a likely read error. It is unclear where the CDR3 begins or ends on the DNA, so no DNA is shown, and the CDR3 is as TCRdb lists it. V is TRBV27 and J is TRBJ2-7; the DNA was not compared with TRBD1, the D call given in the table. Termini included, the CDR3 measures 13 amino acids. Looked up from germline, CDR1 is MNHEY and CDR2 is SMNVEV (reference sequence). The CDR3 protein is CASSGDSTYEKYL.

As concerns this clone: Mismatch with germline at one junction end may stem from a read error. The chain links TRBV5-1 to TRBJ2-7; D gene ambiguous. Germline V CDR1 and CDR2: SGHRS, YFSETQ. This CDR3 has 13 amino acids. CDR3 protein: CTSSLAPTYEQYF. CDR3 DNA sequence: TGCACCAGCAGCTTGGCCCCAACCTACGAGCAGTACTTC.

As for this clone: The germline gene is not matched at one end of the junction; a read error may be the cause. The rearrangement links TRBV2 to TRBJ2-1, with 9 bases identical to TRBD2. CDR3 length equals 15 residues. Per germline, CDR1 SNHLY and CDR2 FYNNEI. CDR3 region: CSSSRAGGLHIEQFF. The CDR3 DNA is TGTTCCAGCAGTCGAGCGGGAGGACTACACATTGAGCAGTTCTTC.

This clone was counted ten times or more. A much larger clone lies one base from this, so it may be a read error. This rearrangement joins TRBV20-1 to TRBJ2-7, with D perhaps TRBD1 or TRBD2 (5 bases each). Trimming pared 5 bases from V and 5 bases from J, leaving 19 bases between. CDR1 is DFQATT and CDR2 is SNEGSKA in the germline V gene (reference sequence). This CDR3 spans 14 amino acids. The CDR3 reads CSARDLYKSHEQYF. For the CDR3, the DNA is TGCAGTGCTCGGGACCTTTATAAGAGCCACGAGCAGTACTTC.

Note on this clone: It may be a read error: a sequence one base away is much more abundant. J is TRBJ2-1 and V is TRBV20-1, with D perhaps matching TRBD1 or TRBD2 (5 bases each). The germline V gene has CDR1 DFQATT and CDR2 SNEGSKA (reference sequence). V was pared by 4 bases and J by 8 bases, with 15 bases between. The CDR3 runs 13 residues. The CDR3 here is CSATDRWRYEQFF. CDR3 DNA sequence: TGCAGTGCTACCGACAGATGGAGGTATGAGCAGTTCTTC.

Note on this clone: Compared with germline, one end of the junction differs, possibly owing to a read error. The V call is TRBV20-1, the J call TRBJ2-2; D gene unclear. There are 14 residues in the CDR3. CDR1 is DFQATT and CDR2 is SNEGSKA in the germline V gene (reference sequence). Here the CDR3 reads CGARGDGDTGELFF. In DNA form, the CDR3 reads TGCGGTGCTAGAGGCGATGGGGACACCGGGGAGCTGTTTTTT.

At least ten counts were recorded for this clone. V is TRBV6-6 and J is TRBJ1-1; D unclear. Germline V gene data show CDR1 as MNHNY and CDR2 as SVGAGI (reference sequence). The CDR3 is 13 residues long. Trimming shortened V by 2 bases and J by 2 bases, and 6 bases separated the two germline ends. In DNA form, the CDR3 reads TGTGCCAGCAGTTACGCAGGTAACACTGAAGCTTTCTTT. Its protein is CASSYAGNTEAFF.

The V call is TRBV19, the J call TRBJ2-1, with D tentatively TRBD1 (5 bases). The V gene lost 4 bases and the J gene lost 0 bases, with 19 bases spanning the gap. CDR1 is LNHDA, CDR2 SQIVND, per germline (reference sequence). The CDR3 has 18 amino acids. In DNA, the CDR3 is TGTGCCAGTAGTAATCACGTAGGGGCGACACGCTCCTACAATGAGCAGTTCTTC. Its translation: CASSNHVGATRSYNEQFF. Complete variable domain (other parts from reference TRBV19 and TRBJ2-1): DGGITQSPKYLFRKEGQNVTLSCEQNLNHDAMYWYRQDPGQGLRLIYYSQIVNDFQKGDIAEGYSVSREKKESFPLTVTSAQKNPTAFYLCASSNHVGATRSYNEQFFGPGTRLTVL.